This T cell receptor (beta chain) was profiled in a study of identical twins. Study results and caveats: The study reached conclusions through statistical analysis that was cross-sectional, not following the same donors.

TCRdb redid the calling of the 5' RACE reads with MiXCR, one entry per CDR3 protein. Among approximately 220,000 distinct CDR3 sequences listed, around a tenth were seen once. This clonotype was detected a few times. The antigen is not known. The receptor was derived from a woman under 30 in good health. Sequenced sample: memory (CD45RO+) T cells sorted from blood.

Here the CDR3 reads CSASRTSGSYEQYF. Here the CDR3 DNA reads TGCAGTGCTAGTCGGACTAGCGGTTCCTACGAGCAGTACTTC. The rearrangement links TRBV20-1 to TRBJ2-7; 10 bases are a match to TRBD2. The CDR3 is 14 amino acids. Germline CDR1 and CDR2: DFQATT and SNEGSKA (reference sequence). V shed 3 bases, J shed 1 base, and the junction held 3 bases outside the gene matches.